This TCR beta chain was recovered during a study of blood T cell repertoires in COVID-19. About the research overall: Both acute and convalescent COVID-19 samples were obtained from the United States, Italy and Spain. Sample material is recorded as cDNA or gDNA derived from T cells, B-cell-depleted T cells, or PBMCs.

Per the original methods: Nucleated cell number was recorded as an estimate derived from reference gene primer amplification. Sequencing was performed with immunoSEQ multiplex PCR; in TCRdb, only in-frame clones are kept and a portion is missing. V and J calls and clone size follow that table, whereas D and trimming were derived from the DNA. The sample yields about 160,000 clones, roughly 90% seen once. This receptor was obtained from a man aged 45-65 years with acute or convalescent COVID-19. The sequencing input was peripheral blood.

CDR3 coding DNA: TGCGCCAGCAGCTTGGGGGACAGGGTTTCGGGAAACACCATATATTTT. It translates to CASSLGDRVSGNTIYF. The rearrangement joins TRBV5-1 to TRBJ1-3; 9 bases are shared with TRBD1. The junction had 5 bases not matched to a gene; V was cut back by 0 bases and J by 4 bases. The germline gives CDR1 SGHRS, CDR2 YFSETQ. The CDR3 contains 16 residues.